A single sample is the source of the 9 T cell receptor beta chains below, sequenced in a study of T cells in narcolepsy. Clones were read by immunoSEQ multiplex PCR, and TCRdb kept only the in-frame ones, dropping some. Among some 13,000 clones, roughly 91% were seen once, and the ten largest hold more than 1.5%. The sample consisted of CD45RA- memory CD4+ T cells from PBMCs. The receptors here all came from a human donor with narcolepsy.

This clone was recorded only once. The chain has TRBV5-1 and TRBJ1-1, with TRBD1 identical over 8 bases. CDR1 and CDR2 from the germline V gene are SGHRS and YFSETQ. The J segment lost 5 bases and the V segment lost 3 bases, leaving 3 bases of the junction unmatched. This CDR3 is 13 amino acids long. The chain's CDR3 is CASSSQGGTEAFF. The CDR3 DNA is TGCGCCAGCAGCTCACAGGGGGGGACTGAAGCTTTCTTT.

The chain carries TRBV5-1 and TRBJ2-3; 8 nucleotides match TRBD2. CDR3 length: 17 residues. Germline assignment: CDR1 SGHRS and CDR2 YFSETQ. Trimming at V came to 0 bases and at J to 4 bases, leaving 10 bases not matched to a gene. CDR3 region: CASSLVLAGGGSDTQYF. The CDR3 bases are TGCGCCAGCAGCTTGGTTCTAGCGGGCGGAGGCTCAGATACGCAGTATTTT.

The V gene is TRBV4-2, the J gene TRBJ1-6, with D possibly TRBD1 on 5 matching bases. The CDR3 runs to 17 residues. Germline values: CDR1 LGHNA, CDR2 YNFKEQ. Trimming pared 4 bases from V and 8 bases from J, leaving 21 bases between. CDR3 coding DNA: TGTGCCAGCAGCCGGATATCAGGGTTAGTTGGTGATTCACCCCTCCACTTT. It is translated as CASSRISGLVGDSPLHF.

V gene TRBV19 combines with J gene TRBJ2-3; TRBD2 might be the D (5 bases). V was pared by 2 bases and J by 1 base, with 13 bases between. Germline assignment: CDR1 LNHDA and CDR2 SQIVND (reference sequence). The CDR3 has 16 amino acids. The CDR3 coding sequence is TGTGCCAGTAGTATAAGGAGAGGGCAACGCACAGATACGCAGTATTTT. As protein: CASSIRRGQRTDTQYF. The full variable domain, completed using reference TRBV19 and TRBJ2-3, is DGGITQSPKYLFRKEGQNVTLSCEQNLNHDAMYWYRQDPGQGLRLIYYSQIVNDFQKGDIAEGYSVSREKKESFPLTVTSAQKNPTAFYLCASSIRRGQRTDTQYFGPGTRLTVL.

This clone came up once. This chain uses TRBV5-4 with TRBJ2-1, with a possible D match to TRBD1 (6 bases). Germline V lookup: CDR1 SGHNT, CDR2 YYREEE (reference sequence). The CDR3 spans 14 residues. V dropped 6 bases and J dropped 0 bases, with 10 bases sitting between them. CDR3 sequence (DNA): TGTGCCAGCAACTCGGACAGCTCCTACAATGAGCAGTTCTTC. It is translated as CASNSDSSYNEQFF.

The CDR3 DNA reads as TGTGCCAGCAGCCACCAACCTGGGACTACTTACAATGAGCAGTTCTTC. It encodes CASSHQPGTTYNEQFF. The chain carries TRBV14 and TRBJ2-1; TRBD2 matches 7 bases. This CDR3 contains 16 residues. Germline V gene lookup returns CDR1 SGHDN and CDR2 FVKESK. V lost 3 bases and J lost 4; bases outside the gene matches: 9. The full variable domain, in which reference TRBV14 and TRBJ2-1 provide the parts outside the CDR3, is EAGVTQFPSHSVIEKGQTVTLRCDPISGHDNLYWYRRVMGKEIKFLLHFVKESKQDESGMPNNRFLAERTGGTYSTLKVQPAELEDSGVYFCASSHQPGTTYNEQFFGPGTRLTVL.

V and J are TRBV6-4 and TRBJ2-5; 7 nucleotides match TRBD2. The germline gives CDR1 MRHNA, CDR2 SNTAGT. This CDR3 is 16 amino acids long. Trimming cost V 10 bases and J 2 bases; bases outside gene matches: 16. CDR3 nucleotide sequence: TGTGCCAATCCCTCGCGGCGGGAGCTTGGGCAAGAGACCCAGTACTTC. This codes for CANPSRRELGQETQYF.

The CDR3 spells CASSHAGTDSYEQYF. The DNA for the CDR3 is TGCGCCAGCAGCCACGCCGGGACAGACTCCTACGAGCAGTACTTC. V usage is TRBV4-1 and J usage is TRBJ2-7; 7 nucleotides line up with TRBD1. This CDR3 has 15 amino acids. CDR1 is MGHRA and CDR2 is YSYEKL in the germline V gene. After removal of 3 bases from V and 0 bases from J, the junction contained 5 bases not matched to a gene.

This chain connects TRBV9 to TRBJ2-1; TRBD2 agrees at 7 bases. Germline trimming cut 1 base from V and 8 bases from J; bases unmatched to any gene: 9. The CDR3 totals 15 residues. CDR1 is SGDLS, CDR2 YYNGEE, per germline. The CDR3 protein is CASSVRWRENDEQFF. CDR3 nucleotide sequence: TGTGCCAGCAGCGTAAGGTGGCGGGAGAATGATGAGCAGTTCTTC.